This passage covers 12 T cell receptor beta chains from one sample sequenced in a study of cytomegalovirus exposure and HLA in healthy donors. PCR used 60 Vbeta primers and 13 Jbeta primers. Repertoires were generated with immunoSEQ multiplex PCR, while TCRdb's copy carries only in-frame clones and drops some. The data show over 80,000 clones, about four fifths seen once. Input material: PBMCs. These receptors were collected from a man aged 35 to 55 in good health and CMV-seropositive.

This clone was observed a few times. The chain links TRBV25-1 to TRBJ2-1; unclear D gene. The CDR3 has 14 amino acids. The V gene lost 4 bases and the J gene lost 0 bases, with 7 bases spanning the gap. From germline, CDR1 is MGHDK and CDR2 SYGVNS. The DNA for the CDR3 is TGTGCCAGCAGTGGTCCGAGCTCCTACAATGAGCAGTTCTTC. This sequence encodes CASSGPSSYNEQFF.

The chain links TRBV5-4 to TRBJ2-3; TRBD2 agrees at 9 bases. V was clipped by 0 bases and J by 2 bases; unmatched bases: 4. CDR1 SGHNT and CDR2 YYREEE come from the germline V gene (reference sequence). The CDR3 spans 16 residues. CDR3 protein: CASSLVLAGPTDTQYF. The CDR3 DNA is TGTGCCAGCAGCTTGGTTCTAGCGGGGCCCACAGATACGCAGTATTTT.

The V and J genes are TRBV6-5 and TRBJ2-1; 9 bases agree with TRBD2. V shed 6 bases, J shed 7 bases, and the junction held 7 bases outside the gene matches. Germline V CDR1 and CDR2: MNHEY, SVGAGI. The CDR3 loop spans 14 amino acids. The CDR3 DNA is TGTGCCAGCAGGCTAGCGGGGTCCTCGAATGAGCAGTTCTTC. This codes for CASRLAGSSNEQFF.

In its sample, this clone was seen a few times. The chain links TRBV7-9 to TRBJ1-2, with unresolved D. Deletions cut 1 base from V and 0 bases from J, with 12 bases between. Germline lookup yields CDR1 SEHNR and CDR2 FQNEAQ (reference sequence). There are 16 residues in the CDR3. The CDR3 here is CASSLEGGRANYGYTF. The DNA of the CDR3 is TGTGCCAGCAGCTTAGAGGGAGGCCGAGCTAACTATGGCTACACCTTC.

In its sample, this clone was seen a few times. The rearrangement uses TRBV27 and TRBJ1-3, with D perhaps TRBD1 (5 bases). This CDR3 comprises 15 residues. V was cut by 0 bases and J by 4 bases, with 10 bases left in between. Per germline, CDR1 MNHEY and CDR2 SMNVEV (reference sequence). CDR3 DNA sequence: TGTGCCAGCAGTTTATCGTATCAGGGCGGAAACACCATATATTTT. As protein: CASSLSYQGGNTIYF.

The V and J genes are TRBV4-1 and TRBJ1-1; 8 bases are a match to TRBD1. In germline, CDR1 is MGHRA, CDR2 YSYEKL. The V segment lost 3 bases and the J segment 0 bases; nucleotides outside the gene matches: 9. The CDR3 sequence is 17 residues long. CDR3 sequence (DNA): TGCGCCAGCAGCCAGGATGGGGGGGGACAGGTGAACACTGAAGCTTTCTTT. The encoded protein is CASSQDGGGQVNTEAFF.

The rearrangement links TRBV28 to TRBJ2-5; TRBD1 matches 9 bases. Germline lookup yields CDR1 MDHEN and CDR2 SYDVKM. With 6 bases clipped from V and 5 bases from J, the junction kept 7 bases outside the gene matches. This CDR3 is 14 amino acids long. The DNA for the CDR3 is TGTGCCAGCAGCCCGGGACAGGGATCGGAGACCCAGTACTTC. It specifies CASSPGQGSETQYF.

About this clone itself: At one end, the junction sequence differs from germline, possibly due to a read error. The sample contains more than one DNA sequence encoding this CDR3. V and J are TRBV5-1 and TRBJ1-3; no clear D gene. Germline CDR1 reads SGHRS; CDR2 reads YFSETQ. The CDR3 is made up of 15 amino acids. The CDR3 DNA reads as TGCGCTAGCAGCTTAGAGGGCAACCGGGGTGACACCATATATTTT. As protein: CASSLEGNRGDTIYF.

This chain uses TRBV5-1 with TRBJ2-7; D is undetermined. The CDR3 spans 12 residues. Germline-derived CDR1 and CDR2 are SGHRS and YFSETQ. V lost 4 bases, J lost 7 bases, and 12 bases lay in between. CDR3 sequence (DNA): TGCGCCAGCAGCCCCGGCGGCCTTGAGCAGTACTTC. This encodes CASSPGGLEQYF.

The chain couples TRBV28 to TRBJ1-4; no firm D call. In germline, CDR1 is MDHEN, CDR2 SYDVKM. V was cut by 8 bases and J by 2 bases, with 12 bases left in between. The CDR3 contains 14 residues. The CDR3 spells CASRTSKTNEKLFF. In DNA, the CDR3 is TGTGCCAGCCGTACTAGCAAGACTAATGAAAAACTGTTTTTT.

As concerns this clone: The same CDR3 is also encoded by other DNA sequences in this sample. V and J are TRBV2 and TRBJ2-1, with 8 bases lining up with TRBD1. Germline assignment: CDR1 SNHLY and CDR2 FYNNEI. This CDR3 spans 12 amino acids. V was pared by 6 bases and J by 8 bases, with 3 bases of the junction left unmatched. CDR3 sequence: CASRNRGDEQFF. Written as DNA, the CDR3 is TGTGCCAGCAGGAACAGGGGGGATGAGCAGTTCTTC. Variable domain in full (rest from reference TRBV2 and TRBJ2-1): EPEVTQTPSHQVTQMGQEVILRCVPISNHLYFYWYRQILGQKVEFLVSFYNNEISEKSEIFDDQFSVERPDGSNFTLKIRSTKLEDSAMYFCASRNRGDEQFFGPGTRLTVL.

The chain combines TRBV9 with TRBJ1-2, with D possibly being TRBD1 (5 bases). The CDR3 is 14 amino acids. V was clipped by 0 bases and J by 6 bases, with 12 bases between them. Looked up from germline, CDR1 is SGDLS and CDR2 is YYNGEE. This CDR3 reads CASSVAEGRDGYTF. Here the CDR3 DNA reads TGTGCCAGCAGCGTAGCGGAGGGGCGCGATGGCTACACCTTC.